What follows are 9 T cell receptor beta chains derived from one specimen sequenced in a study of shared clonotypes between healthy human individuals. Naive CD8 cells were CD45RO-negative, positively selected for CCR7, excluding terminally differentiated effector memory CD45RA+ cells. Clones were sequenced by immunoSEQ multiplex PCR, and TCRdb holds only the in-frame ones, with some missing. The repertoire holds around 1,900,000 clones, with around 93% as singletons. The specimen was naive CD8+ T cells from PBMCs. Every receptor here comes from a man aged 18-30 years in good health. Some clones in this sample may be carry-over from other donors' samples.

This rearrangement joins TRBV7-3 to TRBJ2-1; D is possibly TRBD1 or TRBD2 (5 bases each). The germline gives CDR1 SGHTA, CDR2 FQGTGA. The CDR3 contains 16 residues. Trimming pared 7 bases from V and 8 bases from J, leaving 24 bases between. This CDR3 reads CASTGTLRGREHEQFF. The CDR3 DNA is TGTGCCAGCACCGGAACCCTGAGGGGAAGGGAACATGAGCAGTTCTTC.

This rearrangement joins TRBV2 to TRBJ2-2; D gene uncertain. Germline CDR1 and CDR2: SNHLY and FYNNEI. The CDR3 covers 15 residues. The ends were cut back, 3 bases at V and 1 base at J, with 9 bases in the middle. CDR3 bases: TGTGCCAGCAGTGAGGCACCAGGGAACACCGGGGAGCTGTTTTTT. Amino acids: CASSEAPGNTGELFF.

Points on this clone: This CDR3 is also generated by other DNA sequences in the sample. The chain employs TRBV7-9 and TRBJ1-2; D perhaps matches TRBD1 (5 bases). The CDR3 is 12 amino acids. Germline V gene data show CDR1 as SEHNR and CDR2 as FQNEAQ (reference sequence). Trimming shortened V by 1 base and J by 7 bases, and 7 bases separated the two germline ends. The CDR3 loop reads CASSLGGAGYTF. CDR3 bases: TGTGCCAGCAGCTTAGGTGGGGCTGGCTACACCTTC.

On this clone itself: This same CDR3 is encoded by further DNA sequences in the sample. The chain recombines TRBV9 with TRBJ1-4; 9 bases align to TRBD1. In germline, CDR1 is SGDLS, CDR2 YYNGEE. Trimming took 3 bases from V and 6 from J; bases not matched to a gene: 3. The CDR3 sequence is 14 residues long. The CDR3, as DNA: TGTGCCAGCAGCGCCCGGACAGGGGATGAAAAACTGTTTTTT. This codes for CASSARTGDEKLFF.

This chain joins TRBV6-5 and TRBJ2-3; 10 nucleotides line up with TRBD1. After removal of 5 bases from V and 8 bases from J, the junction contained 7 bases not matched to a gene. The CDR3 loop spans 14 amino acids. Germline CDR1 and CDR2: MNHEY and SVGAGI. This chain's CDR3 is CASSLRTGGVTQYF. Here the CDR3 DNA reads TGTGCCAGCAGTCTTCGGACAGGGGGAGTTACGCAGTATTTT.

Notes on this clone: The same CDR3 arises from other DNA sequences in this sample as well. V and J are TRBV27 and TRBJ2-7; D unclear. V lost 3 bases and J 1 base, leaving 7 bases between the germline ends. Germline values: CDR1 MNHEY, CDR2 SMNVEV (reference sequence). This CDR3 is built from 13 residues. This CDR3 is CASSLKVSYEQYF. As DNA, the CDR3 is TGTGCCAGCAGTTTGAAGGTATCCTACGAGCAGTACTTC.

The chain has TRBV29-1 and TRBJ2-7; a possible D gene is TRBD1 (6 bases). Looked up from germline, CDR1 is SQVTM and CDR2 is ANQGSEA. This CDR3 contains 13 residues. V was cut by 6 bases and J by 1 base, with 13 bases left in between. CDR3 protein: CSVLQGPSYEQYF. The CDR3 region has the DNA TGCAGCGTCCTACAGGGCCCGTCCTACGAGCAGTACTTC.

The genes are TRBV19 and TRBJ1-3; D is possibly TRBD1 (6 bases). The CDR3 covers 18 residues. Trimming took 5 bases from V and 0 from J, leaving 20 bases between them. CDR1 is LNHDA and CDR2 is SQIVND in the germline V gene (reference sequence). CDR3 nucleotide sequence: TGTGCCAGTAGTCGACAGGCCACCGATTATTTCTCTGGAAACACCATATATTTT. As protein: CASSRQATDYFSGNTIYF.

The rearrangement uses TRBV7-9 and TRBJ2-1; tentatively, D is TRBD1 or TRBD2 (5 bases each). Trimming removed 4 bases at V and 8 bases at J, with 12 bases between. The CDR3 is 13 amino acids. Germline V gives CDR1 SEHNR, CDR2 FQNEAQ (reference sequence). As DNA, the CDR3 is TGTGCCAGCAGCTCATGGGACGTCGATGAGCAGTTCTTC. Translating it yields CASSSWDVDEQFF.